The 17 T cell receptor delta chains in this list originate from one sample, sequenced in a study of γδ T cells in repeated Plasmodium falciparum infection. TCRdb redid clone calling on the multiplex PCR reads using CATT. The sample lists tens of thousands of delta-chain clones, approximately 0.92% occurring once. Bulk repertoires came from Vgamma9/Vdelta2+ or Vdelta2-negative gammadelta T cells flow-sorted from PBMC. Sequencing input: gamma-delta T cells from blood. The receptors stem from a pool of human donors (malaria-infected and uninfected, not separated).

Concerning this clone: A much bigger clone sits one base away, suggesting this may be a read error. The sample has other DNA sequences that encode this CDR3 too. The rearrangement uses TRDV1 and TRDJ1; TRDD3 aligns across 9 bases. Germline CDR1 and CDR2: TSWWSYY and QGS. The V gene end was trimmed by 2 bases and the J gene end by 8 bases; junction bases not matched to a gene: 18. The CDR3 is 18 residues long. The CDR3 nucleotides read TGTGCTCTTGGGGAAGAAGGGAGGGGGATACCTTTCTTGGACAAACTCATCTTT. It specifies CALGEEGRGIPFLDKLIF.

A word on this clone: TCRdb records a much larger clone's protein for this DNA, with a difference at residue 21 that likely arises from a read error; the protein given is the translation of the DNA. The V segment is TRDV1, and no J call was made; the table's D call of TRDD3 was not tested on the DNA. Germline V CDR1 and CDR2: TSWWSYY, QGS. The CDR3 totals 22 residues. CDR3 nucleotides: TGTGCTCTTGGGGAACAAAGTCGATGGTTGGGTTCATACTGGGGATTACCCGATAAACTCACCTTT. This gives the protein CALGEQSRWLGSYWGLPDKLTF.

This clone was detected many times. V gene TRDV2 combines with J gene TRDJ1; 11 bases are shared with TRDD3. V lost 1 base, J lost 7 bases, and 16 bases stayed unmatched. The CDR3 consists of 18 residues. CDR1 is GEAIGNYY, CDR2 EKD, per germline. In nucleotides, the CDR3 is TGTGCCTGTGACACTCTTCTGGGGGATACAGAACTCGGCCCTAAACTCATCTTT. This sequence encodes CACDTLLGDTELGPKLIF.

This clone has only a few counts. TCRdb records a much larger clone's protein for this DNA, with a difference at residue 19 that likely arises from a read error; the protein given is the translation of the DNA. A V gene of TRAV38-2/DV8 was called, but no J gene was assigned; TRDD3 was called by the table and not checked on the DNA. CDR1 TSESDYY and CDR2 QEAYKQQN come from the germline V gene. This CDR3 is 20 amino acids long. The CDR3 nucleotides read TGTGCGCCCATGGGGCTCCCGGACTGGGGGATGTACCTGTACACCGATAAACTCACCTTT. Its translation: CAPMGLPDWGMYLYTDKLTF.

This clone has a handful of counts. A much larger clone is a single base away; this may be a read error. This chain links TRDV1 with TRDJ1; 8 bases are a match to TRDD3. The J gene was missing in TCRdb and was found by matching the end of the DNA to germline. Germline CDR1 reads TSWWSYY; CDR2 reads QGS. This CDR3 contains 13 residues. The CDR3 coding sequence is TGTGCTCTTGGGAGGGGATACACCGACAAACTCATCTTT. Translation: CALGRGYTDKLIF.

As to this clone: The protein given by TCRdb reflects a much larger clone and differs at residue 22 from this DNA's translation, likely from a read error; the protein shown is the DNA's translation. The V and J genes are TRDV1 and TRDJ2; possible D gene TRDD3, 7 bases. Assignment of the J gene here rests on matching the DNA to germline, because TCRdb gives none. Germline CDR1 is TSWWSYY and CDR2 is QGS. The CDR3 runs 27 residues. The V end lost 2 bases, the J end lost 8 bases, and 51 bases lay between the germline ends. This chain's CDR3 is CALGESGSFLRRGMGGSRPDEVAQLFF. The CDR3 DNA sequence: TGTGCTCTTGGGGAAAGCGGATCATTCCTAAGGAGGGGGATGGGGGGATCGAGGCCCGATGAAGTGGCACAACTCTTCTTT.

This clone was recorded a few times. TCRdb pairs this DNA with a much larger clone's protein that differs at residue 16, likely a read error; the protein shown was translated from the DNA. The V gene is TRDV1, but the J gene lacks a call; TRDD3 reflects the table's D call only, with no check against the DNA. CDR3 length: 18 amino acids. The germline V gene has CDR1 TSWWSYY and CDR2 QGS. The CDR3 region is CALGAHKALPRAHDKPIF. The CDR3 region has the DNA TGTGCTCTTGGGGCCCATAAGGCCCTCCCCAGGGCCCACGATAAACCCATCTTT.

A word on this clone: The translation of this DNA and the TCRdb protein of a much larger clone differ at residue 7, probably owing to a read error; the protein shown here is translated from the DNA. V and J are TRDV1 and TRDJ1; no clear D. No J gene is reported in TCRdb; it was inferred here by comparing the DNA with germline. There are 22 residues in the CDR3. Germline V gene sequence: CDR1 TSWWSYY, CDR2 QGS. The ends were cut back, 4 bases at V and 7 bases at J, with 40 bases in the middle. CDR3 protein: CALGAPPYPLPLQREYMGKLIF. The DNA of the CDR3 is TGTGCTCTTGGGGCACCTCCGTATCCATTACCGCTCCAGAGGGAATATATGGGTAAACTCATCTTT.

This clone has at least ten counts. The protein held in TCRdb is that of a much larger clone and does not match this DNA's translation at residue 13, likely because of a read error; the protein shown is translated from the DNA. The rearrangement joins TRDV3 to TRDJ1; D is uncertain. Germline CDR1 TVYSNPD, CDR2 GDNSRS (reference sequence). CDR3 length: 16 amino acids. The CDR3 nucleotides read TGTGCCTTCATCCGACCCTGTCGGGGTTACACCGATAGACTCATCTTT. Amino acid sequence: CAFIRPCRGYTDRLIF.

Comment on this clone: The TCRdb record carries a much larger clone's protein, which differs from this DNA's translation at residue 3; a read error is the likely cause, and the protein listed here is the DNA translation. The V call is TRDV2, the J call TRDJ1; D is perhaps TRDD3 (5 bases). No J segment appears in TCRdb, so it was assigned here by matching the sequence to germline. The CDR3 runs to 16 residues. Germline V gene lookup returns CDR1 GEAIGNYY and CDR2 EKD. The chain's CDR3 is CARDPIGGLYTDKLIF. CDR3 DNA: TGTGCCCGTGACCCCATCGGGGGCTTGTACACCGATAAACTCATCTTT.

As to this clone: This may arise from a read error, as a much more abundant clone is one base away. The same CDR3 is also encoded by other DNA sequences in this sample. This chain joins TRDV1 and TRDJ1; 10 nucleotides agree with TRDD3. Germline V gene sequence: CDR1 TSWWSYY, CDR2 QGS. The CDR3 runs to 23 residues. V was clipped by 0 bases and J by 0 bases; unmatched bases: 22. CDR3 protein: CALGELSLICRRGIRRYTDKLIF. The CDR3, as DNA: TGTGCTCTTGGGGAACTGTCCCTAATATGTAGGAGGGGGATACGCAGGTACACCGATAAACTCATCTTT.

Details on this clone: The protein that TCRdb holds for this DNA derives from a much larger clone and differs from the translated DNA at residue 10, which likely indicates a read error; the protein shown here is translated from the DNA. The rearrangement joins TRDV2 to TRDJ1; 7 nucleotides agree with TRDD3. The J gene was not available in TCRdb and was assigned here by matching the DNA to germline segments. CDR1 is GEAIGNYY and CDR2 is EKD in the germline V gene. The CDR3 sequence is 18 residues long. V gave up 0 bases and J gave up 0 bases; unmatched junction bases: 12. In DNA form, the CDR3 reads TGTGCCTGTGACACCGTAGGGGGGGATGCTCTGTACACCGATAAACTCATCTTT. Translated: CACDTVGGDALYTDKLIF.

Of note for this clone: TCRdb's protein for this DNA is that of a much larger clone and differs from the translation at residue 12, likely a read error; the protein shown is the DNA translation. The chain is built from TRDV1 and TRDJ1; D unclear. The J gene, left out of TCRdb, was set here by checking the DNA against germline. Germline values: CDR1 TSWWSYY, CDR2 QGS. V was shortened by 8 bases and J by 7 bases, with 26 bases between the two germline ends. This CDR3 comprises 16 residues. In DNA, the CDR3 is TGTGCTCTTCTGACCGCAACAAGGAGTTCGGCCGTTAAACTCATCTTT. It yields the protein CALLTATRSSAVKLIF.

On this clone itself: A much larger clone lies a single base off, so this may be a read error. Different DNA sequences within this sample yield the same CDR3. DNA for the CDR3: TGTGCTCTTGGGACCTCCATTCAACTCACGGGGACCCTCAGGTACACCGATAAACTCATCTTT. Residues: CALGTSIQLTGTLRYTDKLIF. The genes are TRDV1 and TRDJ1, with D possibly being TRDD3 (5 bases). The V and J ends lost 5 bases and 0 bases respectively, with 31 bases between them. The CDR3 consists of 21 residues. In germline, CDR1 is TSWWSYY, CDR2 QGS.

Worth noting for this clone: The likely explanation is a read error, given a far larger clone one base away. Other DNA sequences in this specimen translate into the identical CDR3. V gene TRDV2 combines with J gene TRDJ2; D is unresolved. In germline, CDR1 is GEAIGNYY, CDR2 EKD. The CDR3 is 17 amino acids. CDR3 bases: TGTGCCTGTGACAAGGTGGGTGACCCAAGTAGGAAAGCACAACTTTTCTTT. Its protein product is CACDKVGDPSRKAQLFF.

This clone was detected only a few times. TCRdb lists the protein of a much larger clone for this DNA, which differs at residue 4, so this is likely a read error; the protein given here is translated from the DNA itself. V gene TRDV2 combines with J gene TRDJ1, with a possible D match to TRDD3 (5 bases). Here the J gene was assigned by germline matching of the DNA, as TCRdb has none. Germline loops: CDR1 GEAIGNYY, CDR2 EKD. Deletions cut 5 bases from V and 0 bases from J, with 33 bases between. This CDR3 has 21 amino acids. CDR3 protein: CACAQTLGRVDSRKYTDKLIF. The CDR3 DNA is TGTGCCTGTGCCCAAACCCTGGGACGGGTGGACTCCCGCAAGTACACCGATAAACTCATCTTT.

Notes on this clone: The protein given by TCRdb reflects a much larger clone and differs at residue 7 from this DNA's translation, likely from a read error; the protein shown is the DNA's translation. This chain links TRDV1 with TRDJ1, with 11 bases lining up with TRDD3. Germline values: CDR1 TSWWSYY, CDR2 QGS. This CDR3 comprises 19 residues. V shed 4 bases, J shed 3 bases, and the junction held 16 bases outside the gene matches. The CDR3 region is CALGGWSWGIPGPSDKLIF. The CDR3 DNA sequence: TGTGCTCTTGGGGGATGGTCCTGGGGGATACCCGGCCCGTCCGATAAACTCATCTTT.